The 26 T cell receptor beta chains listed next were all sequenced from one sample in a study of shared clonotypes between healthy human individuals. TCRdb's table, derived via immunoSEQ multiplex PCR, lists solely in-frame clones and lacks some. The sample has over a million clones, approximately 80% seen once. Specimen: memory CD4+ T cells from PBMCs. The subset here: CD45RA-negative fraction. These receptors all stem from a man between 18 and 29 years old in good health. Some clones in this sample may be carry-over from other donors' samples.

This clone was recorded only once. The V gene is TRBV10-1, the J gene TRBJ2-2; a weak D match, TRBD2 (7 bases). The ends were cut back, 4 bases at V and 2 bases at J, with 17 bases in the middle. Germline CDR1 reads WNHNN; CDR2 reads SYGVQD (reference sequence). The CDR3 is 17 amino acids. The CDR3: CASSGGAGADNTGELFF. The CDR3 DNA sequence: TGCGCCAGCAGTGGGGGGGCGGGAGCCGACAACACCGGGGAGCTGTTTTTT.

V gene TRBV4-3 combines with J gene TRBJ1-2; D is unresolved. The germline V and J ends were trimmed by 0 bases and 2 bases, with 10 bases remaining between them. This CDR3 comprises 15 residues. Germline values: CDR1 LGHNA, CDR2 YSLEER. CDR3 residues: CASSQDSAGNYGYTF. The DNA for the CDR3 is TGCGCCAGCAGCCAAGACTCGGCAGGCAACTATGGCTACACCTTC.

This clone was seen more than once but under ten times. The CDR3 is CASRGPAIYGYTF. The CDR3 coding sequence is TGTGCCAGCAGAGGACCAGCGATTTATGGCTACACCTTC. This chain links TRBV7-2 with TRBJ1-2; D remains unclear. Deletions cut 6 bases from V and 5 bases from J, with 13 bases between. Germline loops: CDR1 SGHTA, CDR2 FQGNSA. The CDR3 is made up of 13 amino acids.

A word on this clone: Other DNA sequences of this sample code for an identical CDR3. This chain connects TRBV7-3 to TRBJ2-1; 9 bases are shared with TRBD2. From germline, CDR1 is SGHTA and CDR2 FQGTGA. The CDR3 contains 15 residues. The trim removed 6 bases at V and 0 bases at J, leaving 3 bases unmatched. The CDR3 spells CASSLAGSSYNEQFF. The CDR3 DNA reads as TGTGCCAGCAGTCTAGCGGGAAGCTCCTACAATGAGCAGTTCTTC.

This clone has only one observation. The chain uses TRBV2 and TRBJ1-1; 7 bases line up with TRBD1. Losses at the gene ends were 3 bases for V and 4 bases for J; bases not matched to a gene: 11. The CDR3 is 16 residues long. Germline V gene sequence: CDR1 SNHLY, CDR2 FYNNEI. The CDR3 here is CASSERQGTSGTEAFF. For the CDR3, the DNA is TGTGCCAGCAGTGAGCGACAGGGAACGTCGGGCACTGAAGCTTTCTTT.

The chain links TRBV9 to TRBJ2-5; 8 positions agree with TRBD2. Germline loops: CDR1 SGDLS, CDR2 YYNGEE. The J segment lost 5 bases and the V segment lost 4 bases, leaving 10 bases of the junction unmatched. The CDR3 covers 15 residues. CDR3 nucleotides: TGTGCCAGCAGCTCTACGGGAGGGCCTTGGGAGACCCAGTACTTC. Its protein product is CASSSTGGPWETQYF.

V is TRBV5-5 and J is TRBJ2-3; 8 bases fit TRBD1. CDR3 length equals 16 residues. Per germline, CDR1 SGHKS and CDR2 YYEKEE (reference sequence). V shed 3 bases and J 2 bases; nucleotides not matched to a gene: 8. The CDR3 reads CASSSLTGAPTDTQYF. The CDR3 DNA reads as TGTGCCAGCAGCTCTTTGACAGGGGCCCCCACAGATACGCAGTATTTT.

This clone was seen more than once but under ten times. V and J are TRBV5-5 and TRBJ1-1; D gene uncertain. Germline assignment: CDR1 SGHKS and CDR2 YYEKEE (reference sequence). The CDR3 is 15 amino acids. The V end lost 0 bases, the J end lost 7 bases, and 16 bases lay between the germline ends. The CDR3 DNA follows: TGTGCCAGCAGCTTGGGGCTGGCAGCCGCCATTGAAGCTTTCTTT. Translated, it gives CASSLGLAAAIEAFF.

V usage is TRBV9 and J usage is TRBJ1-2, with 7 nucleotides matching TRBD1. The CDR3 extends over 14 amino acids. CDR1 and CDR2 (germline): SGDLS, YYNGEE. The trim removed 4 bases at V and 5 bases at J, leaving 8 bases unmatched. CDR3 nucleotides: TGTGCCAGCAGCACCAGGACAGGCGCTTATGGCTACACCTTC. This encodes CASSTRTGAYGYTF.

This chain uses TRBV11-2 with TRBJ2-2, with D possibly matching TRBD1 (5 bases). Trimming removed 2 bases from V and 5 bases from J, with 9 bases in between. The CDR3 contains 14 residues. Germline V CDR1 and CDR2: SGHAT, FQNNGV. This chain's CDR3 is CASSLSAGTGELFF. The DNA for the CDR3 is TGTGCCAGCAGCTTATCTGCAGGGACCGGGGAGCTGTTTTTT.

V usage is TRBV7-2 and J usage is TRBJ2-7; D is uncertain. V shed 1 base and J shed 0 bases, with 10 bases lying between them. Germline values: CDR1 SGHTA, CDR2 FQGNSA. The length of the CDR3 is 15 residues. The CDR3 nucleotides read TGTGCCAGCAGCTTAGAGGGCCGGAGCTCCTACGAGCAGTACTTC. Translated: CASSLEGRSSYEQYF.

The rearrangement links TRBV7-8 to TRBJ2-5; 11 bases map to TRBD2. CDR3 size: 15 residues. Losses at the gene ends were 5 bases for V and 2 bases for J; bases not matched to a gene: 4. CDR1 and CDR2 (germline): SGHVS, FQNEAQ. The CDR3 DNA is TGTGCCAGCAGCACCGGGACTAGCGGACAAGAGACCCAGTACTTC. This codes for CASSTGTSGQETQYF.

V and J are TRBV5-1 and TRBJ1-2; perhaps TRBD1 as D (5 bases). V lost 1 base and J lost 2, with 9 bases in between. Germline V gene data show CDR1 as SGHRS and CDR2 as YFSETQ. This CDR3 comprises 14 residues. CDR3 protein: CASSLQGMNYGYTF. In DNA, the CDR3 is TGCGCCAGCAGCTTGCAGGGAATGAACTATGGCTACACCTTC.

The rearrangement links TRBV1 to TRBJ1-3; no DNA check was done on the table's D call, TRBD1. TRBV1 is a pseudogene. This CDR3 spans 20 amino acids. CDR3 residues: CTSSQDLRGQGSVVGNTIYF. Written as DNA, the CDR3 is TGCACCAGCAGCCAAGATCTTAGGGGACAGGGGTCGGTAGTTGGAAACACCATATATTTT.

The J gene is TRBJ1-2, the V gene TRBV7-2, with D unclear. The germline V gene has CDR1 SGHTA and CDR2 FQGNSA. Deletions cut 4 bases from V and 1 base from J, with 10 bases between. The length of the CDR3 is 14 residues. CDR3 sequence: CASSSTAGNYGYTF. DNA for the CDR3: TGTGCCAGCAGCTCGACGGCCGGTAACTATGGCTACACCTTC.

This chain links TRBV6-4 with TRBJ1-2, with D unresolved. Looked up from germline, CDR1 is MRHNA and CDR2 is SNTAGT. The V gene lost 8 bases and the J gene lost 10 bases, with 14 bases spanning the gap. The CDR3 totals 11 residues. CDR3 DNA: TGTGCCAGCTATTTAAACGGGATCTACACCTTC. Protein product: CASYLNGIYTF.

The J gene is TRBJ1-1, the V gene TRBV30, with TRBD1 identical over 8 bases. Losses at the gene ends were 2 bases for V and 0 bases for J; bases not matched to a gene: 8. CDR3 length: 16 amino acids. The germline V gene encodes CDR1 GTSNPN and CDR2 SVGIG (reference sequence). The CDR3 is CAWSSPRQGMNTEAFF. The DNA for the CDR3 is TGTGCCTGGAGTTCCCCTCGACAGGGGATGAACACTGAAGCTTTCTTT.

The chain recombines TRBV5-1 with TRBJ2-3, with no clear D. Germline V gene sequence: CDR1 SGHRS, CDR2 YFSETQ. This CDR3 is built from 14 residues. Trimming took off 1 base at V and 2 bases at J, with 8 bases between the two ends. The CDR3 DNA follows: TGCGCCAGCAGCTTGATGGCGGACACAGATACGCAGTATTTT. Amino acids: CASSLMADTDTQYF.

This sequence joins TRBV6-1 and TRBJ1-3, with D tentatively TRBD1 (5 bases). The length of the CDR3 is 15 residues. Trimming stripped 6 bases from V and 3 bases from J, with 15 bases between. Germline CDR1 reads MNHNS; CDR2 reads SASEGT. The chain's CDR3 is CASRAGTVYGNTIYF. CDR3 in DNA: TGTGCCAGCAGGGCAGGGACCGTCTATGGAAACACCATATATTTT.

This chain links TRBV28 with TRBJ2-7, with D perhaps TRBD2 (6 bases). This CDR3 has 16 amino acids. Germline V gives CDR1 MDHEN, CDR2 SYDVKM. V was trimmed by 5 bases and J by 2 bases, leaving 19 bases between them. CDR3 sequence: CASSTGVQATTYEQYF. Written as DNA, the CDR3 is TGTGCCAGCAGTACGGGAGTTCAGGCAACCACCTACGAGCAGTACTTC.

This clone was recorded once. This CDR3 is CSGLDRASTDTQYF. CDR3 DNA: TGCAGCGGACTTGACAGGGCTAGCACAGATACGCAGTATTTT. The gene calls are TRBV29-1 and TRBJ2-3, with 7 positions matching TRBD1. Germline loops: CDR1 SQVTM, CDR2 ANQGSEA. The J segment lost 0 bases and the V segment lost 7 bases, leaving 7 bases of the junction unmatched. The CDR3 contains 14 residues.

This rearrangement joins TRBV7-8 to TRBJ1-3; D is perhaps TRBD1 (5 bases). The CDR3 spans 14 residues. V was shortened by 3 bases and J by 8 bases, with 14 bases between the two germline ends. Germline V gives CDR1 SGHVS, CDR2 FQNEAQ. The CDR3 coding sequence is TGTGCCAGCAGCTTTACTGCGGGGGTCGACACCATATATTTT. It specifies CASSFTAGVDTIYF.

The CDR3 is CASSPGQGNPAYTDTQYF. The CDR3, as DNA: TGTGCCAGCAGCCCGGGACAGGGAAACCCAGCATACACAGATACGCAGTATTTT. The V call is TRBV2, the J call TRBJ2-3, with TRBD1 matching over 9 bases. CDR1 is SNHLY, CDR2 FYNNEI, per germline. The CDR3 length is 18 residues. After removal of 6 bases from V and 2 bases from J, the junction contained 15 bases not matched to a gene.

The chain combines TRBV6-5 with TRBJ2-7; TRBD2 agrees at 9 bases. Germline assignment: CDR1 MNHEY and CDR2 SVGAGI. The ends lost 0 bases at V and 1 base at J; junction bases unmatched: 4. There are 16 residues in the CDR3. This chain's CDR3 is CASSYSGLANSYEQYF. Here the CDR3 DNA reads TGTGCCAGCAGTTACTCCGGACTAGCGAATTCCTACGAGCAGTACTTC.

This clone was observed a handful of times. This chain joins TRBV27 and TRBJ2-7; D possibly matches TRBD1 or TRBD2 (7 bases each). Germline assignment: CDR1 MNHEY and CDR2 SMNVEV (reference sequence). The CDR3 consists of 14 residues. The V and J ends lost 7 bases and 0 bases respectively, with 13 bases between them. CDR3 in DNA: TGTGCCAGCAAGGGGGCGGGAGTCTCCTACGAGCAGTACTTC. It specifies CASKGAGVSYEQYF.

The CDR3 region has the DNA TGTGCCAGCAGTGGAACAACGGCCTCCTACGAGCAGTACTTC. Translating it yields CASSGTTASYEQYF. The chain has TRBV6-1 and TRBJ2-7; unclear D gene. The CDR3 is 14 amino acids. Germline V gene sequence: CDR1 MNHNS, CDR2 SASEGT. The ends were cut back, 4 bases at V and 0 bases at J, with 10 bases in the middle.